Below are 6 T cell receptor beta chains sequenced from a single sample in a study of beta chain features in type 1 diabetes. General study points: Moderate yet significant TCRB CDR3 shortening was seen in Type 1 diabetes patients in all four CD4+ subsets.

Isolated RNA was reverse transcribed in full, so expressed TCRB transcripts were sequenced. Assay: immunoSEQ multiplex PCR; the TCRdb copy retains only in-frame clones and omits some. The table includes approximately 120,000 clones, 17% detected once. These receptors have no known antigen. Sequenced: central memory CD4+ T cells from blood. The origin of the receptors is a man younger than 35 with type 1 diabetes.

The chain recombines TRBV9 with TRBJ2-1, with TRBD2 matching over 14 bases. The CDR3 contains 15 residues. From germline, CDR1 is SGDLS and CDR2 YYNGEE. With 3 bases clipped from V and 4 bases from J, the junction kept 0 bases outside the gene matches. The CDR3: CASSGLAGGYNEQFF. CDR3 DNA: TGTGCCAGCAGCGGACTAGCGGGAGGGTACAATGAGCAGTTCTTC.

This clone was recorded once. J is TRBJ2-6 and V is TRBV30; D remains ambiguous. The CDR3 totals 14 residues. V was cut by 4 bases and J by 4 bases, with 11 bases left in between. Germline CDR1 reads GTSNPN; CDR2 reads SVGIG (reference sequence). This CDR3 reads CAWTAASGANVLTF. Here the CDR3 DNA reads TGTGCCTGGACGGCCGCCTCGGGGGCCAACGTCCTGACTTTC.

This sequence joins TRBV5-6 and TRBJ2-2, with D maybe TRBD1 (5 bases). There are 15 residues in the CDR3. Per germline, CDR1 SGHDT and CDR2 YYEEEE. V was pared by 5 bases and J by 1 base, with 12 bases between. CDR3 region: CASRPYQGNTGELFF. DNA for the CDR3: TGTGCCAGCAGGCCGTACCAGGGGAACACCGGGGAGCTGTTTTTT.

The rearrangement joins TRBV5-1 to TRBJ2-2; D gene unclear. V lost 3 bases and J lost 0, with 9 bases in between. This CDR3 has 15 residues. Germline-derived CDR1 and CDR2 are SGHRS and YFSETQ. The CDR3 sequence: CASSSRTANTGELFF. The CDR3 DNA is TGCGCCAGCAGCTCCCGGACCGCGAACACCGGGGAGCTGTTTTTT.

In this sample, this clone turned up a few times. The chain has TRBV14 and TRBJ2-5; D tentatively fits TRBD1 or TRBD2 (5 bases each). This CDR3 comprises 13 residues. Germline CDR1 is SGHDN and CDR2 is FVKESK. The V and J ends lost 1 base and 10 bases respectively, with 13 bases between them. The CDR3 loop reads CASSQGVGAGQYF. CDR3 nucleotides: TGTGCCAGCAGCCAAGGCGTAGGGGCGGGCCAGTACTTC. Full variable domain (outside the CDR3, taken from reference TRBV14 and TRBJ2-5): EAGVTQFPSHSVIEKGQTVTLRCDPISGHDNLYWYRRVMGKEIKFLLHFVKESKQDESGMPNNRFLAERTGGTYSTLKVQPAELEDSGVYFCASSQGVGAGQYFGPGTRLLVL.

This clone has just a few counts. The CDR3: CASSLVREQFF. In nucleotides, the CDR3 is TGTGCCAGCAGCTTAGTCAGAGAGCAGTTCTTC. The chain couples TRBV11-2 to TRBJ2-1; D is uncertain. Per germline, CDR1 SGHAT and CDR2 FQNNGV. The CDR3 loop spans 11 amino acids. V lost 1 base, J lost 10 bases, and 5 bases lay in between.